Here is one T cell receptor (beta chain) with its context. This clone was seen ten or more times. The specificity of this receptor is unknown. Per-base quality was not reported, and no clone a single base away is much larger than it. These data come from a study of metastatic and nonmetastatic thyroid tumors (dated by TCRdb to the early 2020s). Looking at the study overall: Repertoires from peripheral blood and from tumor or nodule tissue samples of malignant and benign thyroid patients were compared. Study-level results and caveats: TCR beta diversity was reported as significantly higher in malignant tumors than in benign nodules, in both blood and tumor samples.

Trimming accounts for 2 bases at V and 5 bases at J, while the number of junction bases matched to no gene is 12. Taken from cysteine to phenylalanine, the CDR3 has 17 residues. The entry retains the CDR3 DNA only, 51 bases that are in frame from base 1. The germline V gene supplies CDR1 MGHDK and CDR2 SYGVNS. Before undergoing thyroid surgery, none of the patients had been given any kind of treatment. Using T-cell receptor beta sequencing, the study looked back at clinical samples from patients collected from the early 2010s to the late 2010s. The method was PCR. Sequencing took place on an Illumina HiSeq 4000. High-throughput sequencing was used to profile the TCR beta-chain CDR3 region of each patient. In the authors' own workflow: Drawing on CDR3 differences between clinicopathological groups, the researchers built a classifier meant to tell apart patients with distant-metastatic papillary thyroid cancer. The Shannon index was used to measure repertoire diversity, and the Morisita-Horn index was used to measure how similar tumor and blood repertoires were. The public reads were reprocessed in TCRdb via fastp at Q25 and MiXCR, keeping in-frame beta chains. TCRdb, not the original authors, processed these V and J calls. The sample table contains approximately 44,000 clones; only one count was recorded for roughly a quarter of them. Clones ranked in the top ten supply around 15% of the sample.

The sample consisted of tumor tissue. The chain is made from TRBV25-1 and TRBJ2-3; 8 bases in the junction line up with TRBD2. The origin of this receptor is a female donor with papillary thyroid cancer or a benign thyroid nodule (not recorded which). Some clones in this sample may be carry-over from other donors' samples. The encoded CDR3 is CASSEGPGLAGVDTQYF. The DNA reads TGTGCCAGCAGTGAAGGCCCCGGGCTAGCGGGTGTAGATACGCAGTATTTT.